One and the same sample provided the 5 T cell receptor beta chains below, sequenced in a study of blood T cell repertoires in COVID-19. Assay used: immunoSEQ multiplex PCR; TCRdb lists only in-frame clones, some missing. The sample carries 9,500 to 15,000 clones, about 92% recorded once. Sequencing used peripheral blood. All receptors derive from a man between 70 and 80 years old with active COVID-19.

The V gene is TRBV11-3, the J gene TRBJ2-7, with TRBD2 matching 14 bases. The CDR3 runs 18 residues. Germline CDR1 reads SGHNT; CDR2 reads YENEEA. J was trimmed by 0 bases and V by 3 bases; bases with no gene match: 7. CDR3 DNA sequence: TGTGCCAGCAGCTTCCAGACTAGCGGGGGGGAAAGCTCCTACGAGCAGTACTTC. It codes for CASSFQTSGGESSYEQYF.

The chain carries TRBV7-2 and TRBJ2-3; D is possibly TRBD2 (7 bases). The CDR3 loop spans 17 amino acids. Germline CDR1 and CDR2: SGHTA and FQGNSA. Trimming took 2 bases from V and 2 from J, leaving 17 bases between them. This CDR3 reads CASSLLSGRGFTDTQYF. The DNA of the CDR3 is TGTGCCAGCAGCTTATTAAGTGGGAGGGGGTTCACAGATACGCAGTATTTT.

J is TRBJ2-7 and V is TRBV12-3 or TRBV12-4; the D is unclear. The CDR3 is 11 amino acids. With 4 bases removed from V and 3 bases from J, the gap between germline ends came to 4 bases. The CDR3 coding sequence is TGTGCCAGCAGTTCTCTCTACGAGCAGTACTTC. Encoded protein: CASSSLYEQYF.

In nucleotides, the CDR3 is TGTGCCAGCAGGGAAGAACAGGGTACCGAAGCTTTCTTT. As protein: CASREEQGTEAFF. The genes are TRBV12-3 or TRBV12-4 and TRBJ1-1, with a weak D call TRBD1 (6 bases). Trimming removed 6 bases at V and 8 bases at J, with 16 bases between. There are 13 residues in the CDR3.

This chain joins TRBV18 and TRBJ2-7, with D perhaps TRBD2 (6 bases). Germline lookup yields CDR1 KGHSH and CDR2 LQKENI. CDR3 length equals 15 residues. V was cut by 3 bases and J by 1 base, with 13 bases left in between. The CDR3 reads CASSPGTGASYEQYF. As DNA, the CDR3 is TGTGCCAGCTCACCCGGGACTGGCGCTTCCTACGAGCAGTACTTC.